A single sample gave rise to the 16 T cell receptor beta chains below, sequenced in a study of T cells after yellow fever vaccination (dated by TCRdb to about 2019). The sample's treatment or condition label, decoded: live attenuated yellow fever vaccine strain. Receptor amplification or capture employed 5' RACE. The sequencer listed for this sample is Illumina HiSeq 2500. TCRdb applied fastp at Q25 and MiXCR to the public reads, then kept only in-frame beta chains. Rows merge per CDR3 protein into single entries with the most common DNA and genes. This sample lists roughly 300,000 distinct CDR3 sequences; roughly 7% were detected once. The ten most abundant clones make up roughly a sixth of the sample. This specimen was PBMCs, taken around 45 days after the first yellow fever vaccination. The receptors shown here come from a man younger than 35 who received the YFV17D yellow fever vaccine.

This clonotype has only a few counts. The V gene is TRBV7-2, the J gene TRBJ1-6; D possibly corresponds to TRBD1 (5 bases). CDR3 size: 15 residues. Trimming left V 1 base short and J 5 bases short, with 9 bases between. Germline loops: CDR1 SGHTA, CDR2 FQGNSA. The CDR3 reads CASSLVDSDNSPLHF. DNA for the CDR3: TGTGCCAGCAGCTTAGTCGACAGTGATAATTCACCCCTCCACTTT.

This clonotype was seen many times. The CDR3 is CASSSQRGRLDTQYF. CDR3 nucleotides: TGTGCCAGCAGTTCCCAGCGGGGGAGGTTGGATACGCAGTATTTT. The genes are TRBV12-3 or TRBV12-4 and TRBJ2-3; 8 nucleotides align to TRBD2. CDR3 length: 15 residues. J lost 6 bases, V lost 4 bases, and 9 bases had no gene match.

V gene TRBV8-2 combines with J gene TRBJ1-2. TRBV8-2 is described as a pseudogene. This CDR3 comprises 13 residues. The CDR3 coding sequence is TGTGCCATGGGCCTTGGACTGCTCTATGGCTACACCTTC. Protein sequence: CAMGLGLLYGYTF.

The chain has TRBV5-1 and TRBJ2-1; 9 bases map to TRBD2. In germline, CDR1 is SGHRS, CDR2 YFSETQ. This CDR3 contains 16 residues. Losses at the gene ends were 0 bases for V and 6 bases for J; bases not matched to a gene: 7. As DNA, the CDR3 is TGCGCCAGCAGCTTGGGTAGCGGGGGAGTGACCAATGAGCAGTTCTTC. Residues: CASSLGSGGVTNEQFF.

This clonotype has more than one count but fewer than ten. The rearrangement joins TRBV10-3 to TRBJ2-5; possible D gene TRBD1, 7 bases. Trimming shortened V by 10 bases and J by 3 bases, and 21 bases separated the two germline ends. The CDR3 contains 15 residues. The germline V gene has CDR1 ENHRY and CDR2 SYGVKD. DNA of the CDR3: TGTGCCAGCGTGGGGGGAAAGGGGGCAAAAGAGACCCAGTACTTC. Its translation is CASVGGKGAKETQYF.

This clonotype was seen many times. V gene TRBV6-5 combines with J gene TRBJ2-7, with 12 nucleotides matching TRBD2. The CDR3 spans 15 residues. CDR1 is MNHEY, CDR2 SVGAGI, per germline. With 3 bases clipped from V and 2 bases from J, the junction kept 2 bases outside the gene matches. The CDR3 sequence is CASSYSSGGAYEQYF. CDR3 bases: TGTGCCAGCAGTTATTCTAGCGGGGGGGCCTACGAGCAGTACTTC.

The gene calls are TRBV7-9 and TRBJ1-6; maybe TRBD1 (5 bases). V was clipped by 3 bases and J by 8 bases, with 8 bases between them. Per the germline V gene, CDR1 is SEHNR and CDR2 is FQNEAQ (reference sequence). The CDR3 length is 13 residues. The CDR3 sequence is CASSFPGYSPLHF. Written as DNA, the CDR3 is TGTGCCAGCAGCTTTCCAGGGTATTCACCCCTCCACTTT.

This clonotype appeared a few times. The V gene is TRBV19, the J gene TRBJ2-3, with 7 bases that match TRBD1. This CDR3 is 16 amino acids long. Germline CDR1 is LNHDA and CDR2 is SQIVND (reference sequence). Trimming took 3 bases from V and 0 from J; bases not matched to a gene: 6. This CDR3 is CASSIRQGGSTDTQYF. CDR3 bases: TGTGCCAGTAGTATTAGACAGGGCGGAAGCACAGATACGCAGTATTTT.

This clonotype showed up many times. The J gene is TRBJ1-5, the V gene TRBV30; unclear D gene. CDR1 is GTSNPN, CDR2 SVGIG, per germline (reference sequence). The V end was cut by 2 bases, the J end by 7 bases, with 9 bases between. This CDR3 spans 12 amino acids. CDR3 DNA sequence: TGTGCCTGGAGTCAGGTTCTCCAGCCCCAGCATTTT. This gives the protein CAWSQVLQPQHF.

This chain links TRBV5-6 with TRBJ2-1; D is possibly TRBD2 (5 bases). The germline V and J ends were trimmed by 0 bases and 4 bases, with 11 bases remaining between them. Germline CDR1 and CDR2: SGHDT and YYEEEE. The CDR3 consists of 15 residues. In DNA form, the CDR3 reads TGTGCCAGCAGCTTGGTCGATCTAGCATACAATGAGCAGTTCTTC. Its translation: CASSLVDLAYNEQFF.

This clonotype was detected many times. The CDR3 here is CASSMTQGEQYV. The CDR3 DNA reads as TGTGCCAGCAGTATGACCCAGGGCGAGCAGTACGTC. The gene calls are TRBV12-3 or TRBV12-4 and TRBJ2-7; tentative D call: TRBD1 (5 bases). The CDR3 has 12 residues. Trimming pared 5 bases from V and 6 bases from J, leaving 11 bases between.

The sample holds many counts of this clonotype. The gene calls are TRBV6-2 or TRBV6-3 and TRBJ2-7; 9 bases map to TRBD1. This CDR3 spans 17 amino acids. Germline loops: CDR1 MNHEY, CDR2 SVGEGT. V lost 5 bases and J lost 0; bases outside the gene matches: 11. The CDR3 region has the DNA TGTGCCAGCAGTCTACCGGGACAGGGATTCAGCTCCTACGAGCAGTACTTC. This translates into CASSLPGQGFSSYEQYF.

The genes are TRBV3-1 and TRBJ2-3, with 8 bases matching TRBD2. CDR3 size: 14 residues. CDR1 is LGHDT and CDR2 is YNNKEL in the germline V gene (reference sequence). With 1 base clipped from V and 8 bases from J, the junction kept 5 bases outside the gene matches. Here the CDR3 DNA reads TGTGCCAGCAGCCAAGTAGCGGGGCGGGGTACGCAGTATTTT. Amino acids: CASSQVAGRGTQYF.

The J gene is TRBJ2-3, the V gene TRBV27; D perhaps matches TRBD1 (5 bases). V was clipped by 3 bases and J by 3 bases, with 10 bases between them. The CDR3 has 14 residues. Looked up from germline, CDR1 is MNHEY and CDR2 is SMNVEV (reference sequence). The CDR3 loop is CASSLSGRTDTQYF. CDR3 DNA sequence: TGTGCCAGCAGTTTGTCAGGGCGGACAGATACGCAGTATTTT.

This clonotype was found a few times. The V and J genes are TRBV12-3 or TRBV12-4 and TRBJ1-2, with D tentatively TRBD1 (6 bases). This CDR3 region has 12 residues. V shed 5 bases and J shed 9 bases, with 13 bases lying between them. Here the CDR3 reads CASSPQGNRYTF. The DNA of the CDR3 is TGTGCCAGCAGTCCACAGGGTAATCGCTACACCTTC.

This clonotype was observed a few times. The CDR3 nucleotides read TGTGCCAGCAGCGTAGATGGGGGTAGCTCACCCCTCCACTTT. Translated, it gives CASSVDGGSSPLHF. The V and J genes are TRBV9 and TRBJ1-6; possible D gene TRBD1, 5 bases. CDR3 length equals 14 residues. Trimming left V 0 bases short and J 10 bases short, with 11 bases between. Germline values: CDR1 SGDLS, CDR2 YYNGEE.